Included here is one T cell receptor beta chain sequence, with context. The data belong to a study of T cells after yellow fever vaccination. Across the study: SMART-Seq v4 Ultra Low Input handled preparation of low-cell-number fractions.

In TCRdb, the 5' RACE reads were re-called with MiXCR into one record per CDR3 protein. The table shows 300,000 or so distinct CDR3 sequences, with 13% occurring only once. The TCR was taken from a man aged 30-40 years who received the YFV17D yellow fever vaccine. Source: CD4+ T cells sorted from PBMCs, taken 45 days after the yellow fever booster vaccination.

In DNA, the CDR3 is TGTGCCAGCAGCTTAGTCTCTGGCCAGAGCTACACCGGGGAGCTGTTTTTT. Amino acid sequence: CASSLVSGQSYTGELFF. The chain uses TRBV7-2 and TRBJ2-2; no firm D call. The CDR3 has 17 residues. Per germline, CDR1 SGHTA and CDR2 FQGNSA. V lost 1 base to trimming and J lost 3 bases, with 15 bases between them. The variable domain in full, completed from reference TRBV7-2 and TRBJ2-2, reads GAGVSQSPSNKVTEKGKDVELRCDPISGHTALYWYRQSLGQGLEFLIYFQGNSAPDKSGLPSDRFSAERTGGSVSTLTIQRTQQEDSAVYLCASSLVSGQSYTGELFFGEGSRLTVL.